What follows is one T cell receptor (beta chain) and its context. A few counts support this clone. The antigen it recognizes is unknown. It has no much larger one-base neighbor in the sample; base qualities were not kept. Other DNA sequences in the same sample also yield this CDR3. The CDR3 regions of human TCRbeta chains were analyzed by immunosequencing. The paper's data handling went like this. Repertoire TCRs were checked for matches against a reference library of SARS-CoV-2-specific TCRs that had been generated using the MIRA antigen-specificity platform. Breadth was defined as the fraction of unique TCRs that were SARS-CoV-2-associated, and depth was defined as the fraction of total T cells that were SARS-CoV-2-associated. Each spike-specific TCR was assigned to its reactive spike region and to a CD4 or CD8 class using the MIRA data. Log10-transformed breadth and depth values were compared by one-way ANOVA with Sidak's multiple comparisons tests. The source is immuneACCESS, and TCRdb retained only in-frame sequences with V and J called. Part of the clones is not carried over; for the studies checked, unresolved V genes explain less than half of this, and the remainder is unexplained. The V and J calls and clone size were taken over from that table, and D and trimming were inferred from the DNA. In all, the sample holds some 130,000 clones, and around four fifths of those were seen once. The ten largest clones take up roughly 4.3% of the sample.

This sample is part of a study of T cell responses to AZD1222 COVID-19 vaccine (dated by TCRdb to 2020 to 2022). At the level of the whole study: AZD1222 recipients with second doses at about 4 weeks or about 12 weeks were pooled, because spike-specific TCR depth and breadth did not differ between schedules. Trial participants were enrolled by age into subgroups of 18-55, 56-69 and 70-plus years, and 148, 28 and 57 TCR-sequenced participants, respectively, were included in these subgroups. A total of roughly 240 trial participants underwent TCR sequencing, of whom about 210 received two doses of AZD1222 and some 25 received two doses of the MenACWY control vaccine. Overall study results and their limits: Because no day 14 peak-response samples were available, repertoires were characterized only after the peak T cell response. In the small 56-69-year group, the increase in depth fell short of significance, most likely because of low power. A significant rise in spike-specific TCR breadth and depth was observed after two AZD1222 doses relative to day 0 and relative to MenACWY recipients. Reportedly, close to half of the unique spike-specific TCRs recognized epitopes lying outside the regions that are mutated in the B.1.351 and B.1.1.7 variants. The whole spike protein was spanned by vaccine-associated CD4 TCRs, and dominant responses were seen in regions 160-218 and 743-854. Participants were mostly white British, with more females than males. The authors suggested clonal diversity may have been underestimated. Conclusions about previously exposed vaccinees are limited, since just 6 or 7 AZD1222 recipients were seropositive for SARS-CoV-2 at baseline.

V and J are truncated by 3 bases and 1 base respectively, leaving an intervening sequence of 7 bases. The CDR3 holds 14 amino acids from the cysteine to the phenylalanine. The read is trimmed to its CDR3 DNA, 42 bases read in frame from base 1. The germline V gene (reference sequence) yields LNHDA for CDR1 and SQIVND for CDR2. The sample's time point label is to be understood as: baseline before first vaccination. Vaccinee samples came from UK trials COV001 and COV002, including a single-blind randomized controlled phase 2/3 trial of AZD1222 (ChAdOx1 nCoV-19) in healthy adults. For TCRbeta chain sequencing, PBMC samples were collected from trial participants at day 0 and at day 28 after the second dose.

The source was peripheral blood, collected on day 0 of AZD1222 vaccination. The rearranged chain carries TRBV19 and TRBJ1-5, with a tentative D gene TRBD1 over 5 matching bases. The source is an adult in good health. The DNA sequence is given as TGTGCCAGTAGTATTGGGGGGAGCAATCAGCCCCAGCATTTT. This gives the protein CASSIGGSNQPQHF.